Following are 19 T cell receptor beta chains from one sample sequenced in a study of cytomegalovirus exposure and HLA in healthy donors. PCR was performed using 60 Vbeta and 13 Jbeta primers. Using immunoSEQ multiplex PCR, the repertoire was profiled, and TCRdb retains in-frame clones only, with some absent. The table lists 160,000 or so clones, roughly 79% of them singletons. Sequenced sample: PBMCs. These receptors were obtained from a woman aged 45-59 years in good health and CMV-seronegative.

The rearrangement joins TRBV7-2 to TRBJ2-6, with D tentatively TRBD1 (6 bases). V lost 6 bases and J 4 bases, leaving 10 bases between the germline ends. This CDR3 has 14 amino acids. Per germline, CDR1 SGHTA and CDR2 FQGNSA. The CDR3 coding sequence is TGTGCCAGCAGTCCAGGGGTAGGGGCCAACGTCCTGACTTTC. Translation gives CASSPGVGANVLTF.

The chain carries TRBV19 and TRBJ2-5, with 9 positions matching TRBD2. Germline V gene lookup returns CDR1 LNHDA and CDR2 SQIVND (reference sequence). J lost 4 bases, V lost 4 bases, and 10 bases had no gene match. CDR3 length equals 16 residues. The CDR3 bases are TGTGCCAGTAGTACCCTCCGGCGGGGGGGCTCAGAGACCCAGTACTTC. Protein sequence: CASSTLRRGGSETQYF.

The chain couples TRBV7-8 to TRBJ1-3; no clear D. CDR1 is SGHVS and CDR2 is FQNEAQ in the germline V gene. This CDR3 is built from 16 residues. The V end lost 1 base, the J end lost 4 bases, and 14 bases lay between the germline ends. The CDR3 sequence is CASSLGPGSAGNTIYF. CDR3 bases: TGTGCCAGCAGCTTAGGTCCGGGGTCCGCCGGAAACACCATATATTTT.

This sequence joins TRBV2 and TRBJ1-2; 7 nucleotides line up with TRBD1. CDR3 length: 15 amino acids. Germline assignment: CDR1 SNHLY and CDR2 FYNNEI. The V segment lost 7 bases and the J segment 7 bases; nucleotides outside the gene matches: 15. The CDR3 DNA reads as TGTGCCAGCACGATAAACCGGGGACAGTTAGGTGGCTACACCTTC. As protein: CASTINRGQLGGYTF. The whole variable domain, remainder taken from reference TRBV2 and TRBJ1-2, is EPEVTQTPSHQVTQMGQEVILRCVPISNHLYFYWYRQILGQKVEFLVSFYNNEISEKSEIFDDQFSVERPDGSNFTLKIRSTKLEDSAMYFCASTINRGQLGGYTFGSGTRLTVV.

This chain uses TRBV4-3 with TRBJ2-5; D is possibly TRBD1 (6 bases). The end of the DNA aligns better with TRBJ2-7, so the J call may be wrong. This CDR3 contains 15 residues. Germline lookup yields CDR1 LGHNA and CDR2 YSLEER. The chain's CDR3 is CASSQEAARGDEQYF. CDR3 nucleotides: TGCGCCAGCAGCCAAGAAGCCGCCAGGGGAGACGAGCAGTACTTC.

The chain is built from TRBV30 and TRBJ1-1; tentative D call: TRBD1 (5 bases). Trimming took off 4 bases at V and 4 bases at J, with 13 bases between the two ends. CDR1 is GTSNPN and CDR2 is SVGIG in the germline V gene (reference sequence). This CDR3 spans 13 amino acids. CDR3 DNA sequence: TGTGCCTGGACGGGGGGATCGGTCACTGAAGCTTTCTTT. This encodes CAWTGGSVTEAFF.

This chain links TRBV27 with TRBJ1-4; D is undetermined. The CDR3 length is 12 residues. V lost 5 bases, J lost 4 bases, and 5 bases lay in between. CDR1 and CDR2 from the germline V gene are MNHEY and SMNVEV (reference sequence). Written as DNA, the CDR3 is TGTGCCAGCAGTCCCCTTAATGAAAAACTGTTTTTT. This codes for CASSPLNEKLFF.

The gene calls are TRBV5-4 and TRBJ2-2; D is undetermined. The CDR3 covers 16 residues. CDR1 and CDR2 (germline): SGHNT, YYREEE (reference sequence). Trimming removed 4 bases at V and 2 bases at J, with 15 bases between. In DNA form, the CDR3 reads TGTGCCAGCAGCATACGAACCCTAGATAACACCGGGGAGCTGTTTTTT. Amino acids: CASSIRTLDNTGELFF.

The chain combines TRBV27 with TRBJ2-3, with 8 bases aligning to TRBD2. The CDR3 runs 19 residues. V was pared by 7 bases and J by 2 bases, with 20 bases of the junction left unmatched. CDR1 is MNHEY and CDR2 is SMNVEV in the germline V gene (reference sequence). The CDR3 DNA reads as TGTGCCAGCATCCCTCGGGGGGGTTGGGGCGTAAGAAACACAGATACGCAGTATTTT. Translating it yields CASIPRGGWGVRNTDTQYF.

To note about this clone: Other DNA sequences in this sample translate to the same CDR3. The rearrangement links TRBV5-8 to TRBJ2-5; 10 bases align to TRBD1. Germline V gene data show CDR1 as SGHTS and CDR2 as YDEGEE. This CDR3 has 14 amino acids. Trimming removed 5 bases from V and 5 bases from J; junction bases left unmatched: 6. For the CDR3, the DNA is TGTGCCAGCAGTTGGGACAGGGGCGGGGAGACCCAGTACTTC. Its translation: CASSWDRGGETQYF.

V is TRBV7-2 and J is TRBJ1-6, with a tentative D call TRBD1 (5 bases). Deletions cut 3 bases from V and 9 bases from J, with 6 bases between. Per the germline V gene, CDR1 is SGHTA and CDR2 is FQGNSA. The CDR3 is 12 amino acids. The CDR3 DNA follows: TGTGCCAGCAGCTTGGACACTTCACCCCTCCACTTT. This sequence encodes CASSLDTSPLHF.

This clone was observed a few times. This chain joins TRBV7-9 and TRBJ1-1, with D perhaps TRBD1 (6 bases). This CDR3 contains 15 residues. V lost 4 bases to trimming and J lost 1 base, with 13 bases between them. Germline V gene sequence: CDR1 SEHNR, CDR2 FQNEAQ (reference sequence). The CDR3 spells CASSSGQTPNTEAFF. The CDR3 coding sequence is TGTGCCAGCAGCTCAGGACAGACCCCGAACACTGAAGCTTTCTTT.

V usage is TRBV19 and J usage is TRBJ1-1; D possibly corresponds to TRBD1 (5 bases). CDR3 length equals 13 residues. V shed 5 bases and J shed 5 bases, with 12 bases lying between them. Per the germline V gene, CDR1 is LNHDA and CDR2 is SQIVND (reference sequence). DNA for the CDR3: TGTGCCAGTAGTGAGAGCAGGGCTACTGAAGCTTTCTTT. Translating gives CASSESRATEAFF. Full variable domain (outside the CDR3, taken from reference TRBV19 and TRBJ1-1): DGGITQSPKYLFRKEGQNVTLSCEQNLNHDAMYWYRQDPGQGLRLIYYSQIVNDFQKGDIAEGYSVSREKKESFPLTVTSAQKNPTAFYLCASSESRATEAFFGQGTRLTVV.

CDR3 nucleotide sequence: TGTGCCAGCAGCCTGGGCGGGGGGCGCAAGGAGACCCAGTACTTC. It is translated as CASSLGGGRKETQYF. J is TRBJ2-5 and V is TRBV11-3, with 8 positions matching TRBD2. The CDR3 loop spans 15 amino acids. The junction had 10 bases not matched to a gene; V was cut back by 5 bases and J by 5 bases. Germline CDR1 SGHNT, CDR2 YENEEA.

The rearrangement joins TRBV6-4 to TRBJ2-2, with D possibly matching TRBD2 (5 bases). Trimming stripped 6 bases from V and 0 bases from J, with 14 bases between. From germline, CDR1 is MRHNA and CDR2 SNTAGT. The CDR3 has 16 residues. This CDR3 reads CASSPVAGANTGELFF. CDR3 nucleotide sequence: TGTGCCAGCAGCCCGGTTGCCGGGGCGAACACCGGGGAGCTGTTTTTT.

V is TRBV7-9 and J is TRBJ2-7, with TRBD2 matching 14 bases. Germline V gene lookup returns CDR1 SEHNR and CDR2 FQNEAQ (reference sequence). Trimming removed 5 bases from V and 5 bases from J; junction bases left unmatched: 5. The CDR3 totals 15 residues. This chain's CDR3 is CASSPTGLAGDEQYF. The DNA of the CDR3 is TGTGCCAGCAGCCCCACGGGACTAGCGGGAGACGAGCAGTACTTC.

This chain joins TRBV11-3 and TRBJ2-7; D is perhaps TRBD1 (5 bases). The CDR3 spans 13 residues. Trimming removed 2 bases from V and 3 bases from J, with 8 bases in between. The germline CDR1 and CDR2 sequences are SGHNT and YENEEA. CDR3 bases: TGTGCCAGCAGCTTAAGGCAGGGCTACGAGCAGTACTTC. Translation: CASSLRQGYEQYF.

The sample holds a few counts of this clone. V and J are TRBV6-1 and TRBJ2-3; 10 nucleotides line up with TRBD2. CDR3 length equals 17 residues. V shed 2 bases and J 0 bases; nucleotides not matched to a gene: 5. Germline V lookup: CDR1 MNHNS, CDR2 SASEGT. This CDR3 reads CASSESSGGGSTDTQYF. CDR3 DNA: TGTGCCAGCAGTGAAAGCAGCGGGGGGGGAAGCACAGATACGCAGTATTTT.

This chain joins TRBV4-3 and TRBJ2-4, with TRBD1 as a possible D gene (6 bases). Germline-derived CDR1 and CDR2 are LGHNA and YSLEER. Trimming left V 2 bases short and J 2 bases short, with 13 bases between. CDR3 length: 16 residues. The CDR3, as DNA: TGCGCCAGCAGCCAATATTTACAGGGATCCAAAAACATTCAGTACTTC. It yields the protein CASSQYLQGSKNIQYF.